This T cell receptor (beta chain) was obtained from a study of blood T cells in healthy people across ages. Study-wide points: It was not possible, with unsorted PBMCs, to conclusively compare naive and antigen-experienced cells.

From germline, CDR1 is ENHRY and CDR2 SYGVKD. The CDR3 extends over 15 amino acids. V was cut by 2 bases and J by 1 base, with 8 bases left in between. Through a sample-barcoded 5' primer and a J-beta primer mix, a second PCR was run for 7 to 11 cycles. TCRdb reprocessed the 5' RACE reads via MiXCR and lists one record per CDR3 protein. The profile covers over 1,200,000 distinct CDR3 sequences, with almost 60% appearing a single time and 5% to 7% taken by the ten largest. This clonotype turned up a few times. Its target is not known. Sequencing was carried out using blood. The genes are TRBV10-3 and TRBJ2-2; D remains ambiguous. This TCR derives from a man between 18 and 29 years old in good health. CDR3 nucleotides: TGTGCCATCAGTGAGATAGGTGTGAACACCGGGGAGCTGTTTTTT. It yields the protein CAISEIGVNTGELFF.